This T cell receptor beta chain was documented in a study of molecular identifiers for immune sequencing clone quantification. Study-level findings and limits: Underestimation of highly expanded clone sizes could arise where identical TCR molecules share a barcode.

Naive CD8 T cells were picked out by sorting for CD8+CD4-CCR7+CD45RA+. In regard to this clonotype: Its antigen is still unknown.

The CDR3 is made up of 16 amino acids. The V end lost 5 bases, the J end lost 3 bases, and 17 bases lay between the germline ends. Germline values: CDR1 SGHAT, CDR2 FQNNGV. Previously described methods and listed TCR primers were employed for the bulk TCR libraries. TCRdb re-derived calls from the PCR reads in MiXCR, one entry per CDR3 protein. The profile shows 550,000 to 750,000 distinct CDR3 sequences, 15% to 20% of them singletons. The sequenced material came from naive CD8+ T cells from blood, with Jurkat cell RNA spiked in. The subset denotes: FACS-sorted CD8+CD4-CCR7+CD45RA+ naive T cells. The origin of this receptor is a human donor in good health. Some libraries in this study had Jurkat cell RNA spiked in. V is TRBV11-2 and J is TRBJ2-1; D possibly corresponds to TRBD1 (6 bases). In DNA form, the CDR3 reads TGTGCCAGCAGCCGTTCCGGTGGGGGCGTCTACAATGAGCAGTTCTTC. Translated: CASSRSGGGVYNEQFF.